The 18 T cell receptor delta chains listed next were all sequenced from one sample in a study of gamma delta lymphoproliferative disorders and STAT genes. TCRdb used CATT to re-call clones from the multiplex PCR reads. This table holds over 2,000 delta-chain clones, about 1.5% found once. Genomic DNA from isolated PBMCs served as the sequencing template. What was sequenced was blood. All receptors come from a human donor in good health.

On this clone itself: This DNA translates differently at residue 7 from the TCRdb protein, which is that of a much larger clone; a read error is likely, and the protein shown is the DNA's own translation. V and J are TRDV3 and TRDJ1; 11 positions match TRDD3. The germline CDR1 and CDR2 sequences are TVYSNPD and GDNSRS (reference sequence). The CDR3 covers 19 residues. V lost 0 bases and J lost 5; bases outside the gene matches: 20. The CDR3 DNA reads TGTGCCTTTAGTCCTCCTATGGTATACTGGGGGATAAGTGAGGATAAACTCATCTTT. It codes for CAFSPPMVYWGISEDKLIF.

This clone was counted only a few times. The protein TCRdb lists belongs to a much larger clone and differs from this DNA's translation at residue 16, which points to a read error; the protein shown is made from the DNA. The V and J genes are TRDV1 and TRDJ1, with TRDD3 identical over 13 bases. After removal of 1 base from V and 0 bases from J, the junction contained 26 bases not matched to a gene. The germline CDR1 and CDR2 sequences are TSWWSYY and QGS. CDR3 length equals 25 residues. CDR3 region: CALGEPLLTRTGGYATKLYTDKLIF. The CDR3 coding sequence is TGTGCTCTTGGGGAACCGTTACTAACCCGTACTGGGGGATACGCGACGAAGCTCTACACCGATAAACTCATCTTT.

By share, this clone counts as hyperexpanded. The same CDR3 is also encoded by other DNA sequences in this sample. The chain couples TRDV2 to TRDJ1, with D possibly matching TRDD3 (5 bases). Looked up from germline, CDR1 is GEAIGNYY and CDR2 is EKD. Trimming stripped 0 bases from V and 0 bases from J, with 16 bases between. The length of the CDR3 is 17 residues. The CDR3 spells CACDTLGVAGDTDKLIF. As DNA, the CDR3 is TGTGCCTGTGACACCTTAGGAGTAGCGGGGGACACCGATAAACTCATCTTT.

This clone was picked up a small number of times. The protein TCRdb lists belongs to a much larger clone and differs from this DNA's translation at residue 6, which points to a read error; the protein shown is made from the DNA. The rearrangement uses TRDV3 and TRDJ1, with 12 bases matching TRDD3. The CDR3 is made up of 19 amino acids. V lost 4 bases and J lost 3; bases outside the gene matches: 21. The germline gives CDR1 TVYSNPD, CDR2 GDNSRS (reference sequence). The CDR3 DNA reads as TGTGCCTACCCGGCCTCCCTAAAGTACTGGGGGATACCCTCCGATAAACTCATCTTT. This translates into CAYPASLKYWGIPSDKLIF.

This clone was picked up a small number of times. The protein in TCRdb stems from a much larger clone and differs at residue 14 from this DNA's translation, likely a read error; here the protein is translated from the DNA. The V gene is TRDV1, the J gene TRDJ1, with TRDD3 matching 10 bases. Germline-derived CDR1 and CDR2 are TSWWSYY and QGS. With V trimmed by 3 bases and J by 7 bases, 23 bases remained unmatched. The CDR3 covers 20 residues. This chain's CDR3 is CALGEAFLINWGIPRGKLIF. CDR3 nucleotide sequence: TGTGCTCTTGGGGAGGCCTTCCTTATAAACTGGGGGATCCCCCGAGGTAAACTCATCTTT.

As for this clone: It differs at one base from a far larger clone, so likely a read error. This same CDR3 is encoded by further DNA sequences in the sample. This chain uses TRDV3 with TRDJ1, with 9 positions matching TRDD3. Germline V lookup: CDR1 TVYSNPD, CDR2 GDNSRS (reference sequence). This CDR3 is built from 15 residues. CDR3 DNA: TGTGCCTTTACAAACCCCGGGGGATACACCGATAAACTCATCTTC. It translates to CAFTNPGGYTDKLIF.

A note on this clone: With only one base between it and a far larger clone, this is likely a read error. The sample holds other DNA sequences that translate to the same CDR3. V gene TRDV2 combines with J gene TRDJ1; 9 bases match TRDD3. The CDR3 runs 15 residues. Germline V gives CDR1 GEAIGNYY, CDR2 EKD. The CDR3 coding sequence is TGTGCCTGTGACACTCTACTGGGGGACACTGATAAACTCATCTTT. Translating gives CACDTLLGDTDKLIF.

Comments on this clone: The TCRdb record carries a much larger clone's protein, which differs from this DNA's translation at residue 3; a read error is the likely cause, and the protein listed here is the DNA translation. The J gene is TRDJ1, the V gene TRAV36/DV7, with 8 bases matching TRDD3. Germline trimming cut 7 bases from V and 3 bases from J; bases unmatched to any gene: 14. Germline V gives CDR1 VTNFRS, CDR2 LTSSGIE (reference sequence). This CDR3 has 15 amino acids. The CDR3 DNA is TGTGCTATGGTGTACTGGGGGCCTCGTCCCGATAAACTCATCTTT. Amino acid sequence: CAMVYWGPRPDKLIF.

This clone qualifies as large. This sample includes further DNA sequences coding for the same CDR3. The chain is built from TRAV29/DV5 and TRDJ1; 9 nucleotides line up with TRDD3. The CDR3 extends over 20 amino acids. Trimming at V came to 0 bases and at J to 0 bases, leaving 18 bases not matched to a gene. Looked up from germline, CDR1 is NSMFDY and CDR2 is ISSIKDK. CDR3 DNA sequence: TGTGCAGCAAGCGCCTCTTCCCCAGGGGGATACTCACCGTACACCGATAAACTCATCTTT. This codes for CAASASSPGGYSPYTDKLIF.

This clone was seen a handful of times. A far larger clone lies a single base away; this is likely a read error. The same CDR3 is also encoded by other DNA sequences in this sample. The V call is TRDV2, the J call TRDJ1; D is uncertain. V was trimmed by 0 bases and J by 0 bases, leaving 19 bases between them. Germline CDR1 reads GEAIGNYY; CDR2 reads EKD. This CDR3 has 18 amino acids. CDR3 DNA sequence: TGTGCCTGTGACACCGAATTCGGAGATAAACAGTACACCGATAAACTCATCTTT. Translated: CACDTEFGDKQYTDKLIF.

This clone qualifies as large (0.1 to 1%). This CDR3 is also generated by other DNA sequences in the sample. The V and J genes are TRDV2 and TRDJ1; 9 bases map to TRDD3. The V gene's germline CDR1 is GEAIGNYY and CDR2 EKD. Losses at the gene ends were 5 bases for V and 0 bases for J; bases not matched to a gene: 6. CDR3 size: 15 residues. The chain's CDR3 is CACVILGDHTDKLIF. CDR3 DNA sequence: TGTGCCTGTGTGATACTGGGGGACCACACCGATAAACTCATCTTT.

This clone occurred a few times. A read error is the likely source, as a far larger clone sits one nucleotide away. The sample carries other DNA sequences with the same CDR3. The V gene is TRDV2, the J gene TRDJ1; 13 bases line up with TRDD3. Germline-derived CDR1 and CDR2 are GEAIGNYY and EKD. The CDR3 contains 18 residues. The CDR3 is CACDPILGDTRGTDKLIF. The CDR3 coding sequence is TGTGCCTGTGACCCTATACTGGGGGATACGAGGGGGACCGATAAACTCATTTTT.

The table lists this clone with a few counts. TCRdb has a much larger clone's protein, which differs at residue 12 from the translation of this DNA, likely because of a read error; what is shown is the protein translated from the DNA. V gene TRDV2 combines with J gene TRDJ1; possibly TRDD3 for D (6 bases). Between the trimmed V and J ends, which lost 0 bases and 0 bases, there was a span of 22 bases. Germline CDR1 reads GEAIGNYY; CDR2 reads EKD. This CDR3 has 19 residues. CDR3 nucleotides: TGTGCCTGTGACACCGTTCAAGGCCGACTGGGCCCTTACACCGATAAACTCATCTTT. This translates into CACDTVQGRLGPYTDKLIF.

The chain employs TRDV2 and TRDJ1; 11 nucleotides match TRDD3. The CDR3 runs to 19 residues. CDR1 is GEAIGNYY and CDR2 is EKD in the germline V gene. V lost 0 bases to trimming and J lost 0 bases; unmatched junction nucleotides: 11. In nucleotides, the CDR3 is TGTGCCTGTGACACCGTTCATCTGGGGGATACAGGGTACACCGATAAACTCATCTTT. As protein: CACDTVHLGDTGYTDKLIF.

This clone showed up just a few times. For this DNA, TCRdb reports the protein of a much larger clone, which diverges at residue 10, most likely from a read error; the protein presented here is translated directly from the DNA. V gene TRDV3 combines with J gene TRDJ1; TRDD3 matches at 7 bases. The germline V gene encodes CDR1 TVYSNPD and CDR2 GDNSRS (reference sequence). Losses at the gene ends were 3 bases for V and 0 bases for J; bases not matched to a gene: 31. The CDR3 is made up of 22 amino acids. The CDR3 DNA is TGTGCCTTGCCCTATCCTTTGACTGGGGAGCCTCCAATAGAGGAGTACACCGATAAACTCATCTTT. It yields the protein CALPYPLTGEPPIEEYTDKLIF.

In its sample, this clone was seen a few times. This is likely an artifact of a read error, given a far larger clone one base away. Other DNA sequences in this sample translate to the same CDR3. The chain is built from TRDV1 and TRDJ1; D might be TRDD3 (5 bases). Germline assignment: CDR1 TSWWSYY and CDR2 QGS. The CDR3 loop spans 20 amino acids. CDR3 amino acids: CALGEPPFPPRGMYTDKLIF. CDR3 nucleotide sequence: TGTGCCCTTGGGGAACCTCCTTTTCCCCCGCGGGGAATGTACACCGATAAACTCATCTTT.

The sample holds a few counts of this clone. A far larger clone is one base from this, pointing to a likely read error. The identical CDR3 is also encoded by other nucleotide sequences in the sample. The V call is TRDV2, the J call TRDJ1; D perhaps matches TRDD3 (6 bases). Deletions cut 0 bases from V and 2 bases from J, with 24 bases between. Germline lookup yields CDR1 GEAIGNYY and CDR2 EKD. The CDR3 contains 19 residues. CDR3 sequence reads: CACDTILGGYARETDKLIF. The CDR3 DNA reads as TGTGCCTGTGACACCATTCTTGGGGGGTACGCGAGAGAGACCGATAAACTCATCTTT.

The chain links TRDV3 to TRDJ1, with 11 nucleotides matching TRDD3. The junction had 23 bases not matched to a gene; V was cut back by 2 bases and J by 0 bases. The germline CDR1 and CDR2 sequences are TVYSNPD and GDNSRS (reference sequence). The CDR3 spans 21 residues. The CDR3 DNA sequence: TGTGCCTTTCTGCCCTACGGCTGGGGGATACCCGGCGGTTCGTACACCGATAAACTCATCTTT. It specifies CAFLPYGWGIPGGSYTDKLIF.